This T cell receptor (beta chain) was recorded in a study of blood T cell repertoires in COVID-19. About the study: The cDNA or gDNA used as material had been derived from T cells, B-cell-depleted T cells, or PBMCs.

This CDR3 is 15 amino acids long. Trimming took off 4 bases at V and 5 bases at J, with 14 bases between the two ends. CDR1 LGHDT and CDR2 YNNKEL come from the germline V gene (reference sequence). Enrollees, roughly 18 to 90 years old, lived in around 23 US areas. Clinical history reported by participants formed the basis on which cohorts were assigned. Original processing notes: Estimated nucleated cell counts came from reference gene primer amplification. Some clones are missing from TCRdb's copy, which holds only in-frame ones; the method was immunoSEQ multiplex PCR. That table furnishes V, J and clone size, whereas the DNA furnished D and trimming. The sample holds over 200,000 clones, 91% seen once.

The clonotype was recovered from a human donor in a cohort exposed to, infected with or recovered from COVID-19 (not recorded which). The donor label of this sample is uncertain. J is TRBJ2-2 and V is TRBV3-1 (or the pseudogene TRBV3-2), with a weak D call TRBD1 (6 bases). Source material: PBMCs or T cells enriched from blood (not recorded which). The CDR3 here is CASSRRGHLTGELFF. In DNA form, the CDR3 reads TGTGCCAGCAGCCGACGGGGACACCTAACCGGGGAGCTGTTTTTT.